Sequencing of this T cell receptor (beta chain) was carried out in a study of long-term antiretroviral therapy in people with HIV. CDR3 length: 15 amino acids. CDR1 and CDR2 from the germline V gene are KGHSH and LQKENI. Deletions cut 3 bases from V and 3 bases from J, with 12 bases between. With survey level as its setting, the immunoSEQ assay was v3.0. The repertoire was sequenced with immunoSEQ multiplex PCR; TCRdb's copy has only in-frame clones and lacks some. The table shows roughly 29,000 clones, with approximately 86% occurring only once. The sequence was collected from a middle-aged man with HIV. This sample comprised unsorted PBMCs, obtained 3 years after starting antiretroviral therapy. This sequence joins TRBV18 and TRBJ1-3; D not certain. In DNA form, the CDR3 reads TGTGCCAGCTCACCCACCACCGTACATGGAAACACCATATATTTT. Translation gives CASSPTTVHGNTIYF.